Each of the 10 T cell receptor beta chains below was sequenced from the same sample in a study of T cell responses to AZD1222 COVID-19 vaccine. Libraries were prepared by immunoSEQ multiplex PCR; TCRdb keeps only in-frame clonotypes and omits some of them. The sample has 150,000 to 200,000 clones; 92% are singletons. The sequenced sample was peripheral blood, obtained 28 days after the second AZD1222 dose. These TCRs come from an adult who received the AZD1222 COVID-19 vaccine.

This chain links TRBV27 with TRBJ1-1, with D perhaps matching TRBD1 (5 bases). V was clipped by 5 bases and J by 6 bases, with 16 bases between them. CDR1 and CDR2 from the germline V gene are MNHEY and SMNVEV (reference sequence). The CDR3 loop spans 14 amino acids. The CDR3 spells CASSGFRPGSEAFF. The CDR3 bases are TGTGCCAGCAGTGGATTTCGGCCAGGGTCTGAAGCTTTCTTT.

This clone occurred many times. The same CDR3 also results from other DNA sequences found in this sample. This chain connects TRBV15 to TRBJ1-6; D might be TRBD1 (5 bases). Deletions cut 1 base from V and 8 bases from J, with 15 bases between. The germline gives CDR1 LNHNV, CDR2 YYDKDF (reference sequence). The CDR3 is 16 residues long. In nucleotides, the CDR3 is TGTGCCACCAGCAGAGGCTGGGGGGGGTTGGATTCACCCCTCCACTTT. Encoded protein: CATSRGWGGLDSPLHF.

The chain has TRBV18 and TRBJ2-1; no clear D gene. This CDR3 comprises 13 residues. CDR1 KGHSH and CDR2 LQKENI come from the germline V gene. Trimming removed 3 bases at V and 6 bases at J, with 9 bases between. CDR3 residues: CASSPTFPNEQFF. The CDR3 DNA follows: TGTGCCAGCTCACCCACCTTCCCCAATGAGCAGTTCTTC. Supplemented by reference TRBV18 and TRBJ2-1, the full variable domain reads NAGVMQNPRHLVRRRGQEARLRCSPMKGHSHVYWYRQLPEEGLKFMVYLQKENIIDESGMPKERFSAEFPKEGPSILRIQQVVRGDSAAYFCASSPTFPNEQFFGPGTRLTVL.

The chain recombines TRBV2 with TRBJ1-6, with D unresolved. The CDR3 covers 15 residues. The germline V gene has CDR1 SNHLY and CDR2 FYNNEI. The germline V and J ends were trimmed by 9 bases and 6 bases, with 18 bases remaining between them. The chain's CDR3 is CASRTPRELNSPLHF. DNA of the CDR3: TGTGCCAGTCGGACCCCAAGGGAACTTAATTCACCCCTCCACTTT.

V and J are TRBV28 and TRBJ1-1; the D is unclear. Germline V gene data show CDR1 as MDHEN and CDR2 as SYDVKM. The CDR3 spans 13 residues. With 3 bases removed from V and 1 base from J, the gap between germline ends came to 6 bases. Here the CDR3 DNA reads TGTGCCAGCAGTTTGATTGCGAACACTGAAGCTTTCTTT. This gives the protein CASSLIANTEAFF.

This clone was detected once. V gene TRBV3-1 (or the pseudogene TRBV3-2) combines with J gene TRBJ1-4, with 10 bases fitting TRBD1. CDR1 and CDR2 (germline): LGHDT, YNNKEL (reference sequence). The length of the CDR3 is 15 residues. After removal of 3 bases from V and 4 bases from J, the junction contained 2 bases not matched to a gene. This chain's CDR3 is CASSHGDRGNEKLFF. CDR3 DNA sequence: TGTGCCAGCAGCCACGGGGACAGGGGTAATGAAAAACTGTTTTTT.

This chain joins TRBV7-9 and TRBJ2-1, with 7 bases lining up with TRBD2. The V gene's germline CDR1 is SEHNR and CDR2 FQNEAQ (reference sequence). V lost 5 bases and J lost 8; bases outside the gene matches: 6. The CDR3 covers 13 residues. DNA for the CDR3: TGTGCCAGCAGCCCCGAGGGGAGGGATGAGCAGTTCTTC. It specifies CASSPEGRDEQFF.

Only one count was recorded for this clone. The J gene is TRBJ2-7, the V gene TRBV28; TRBD2 aligns across 14 bases. CDR3 size: 16 residues. Germline CDR1 and CDR2: MDHEN and SYDVKM. V lost 6 bases to trimming and J lost 4 bases; unmatched junction nucleotides: 8. Written as DNA, the CDR3 is TGTGCCAGCAGACCGACCGGGACTAGCGGGAGTTACGAGCAGTACTTC. Translated: CASRPTGTSGSYEQYF.

This chain connects TRBV7-3 to TRBJ1-5, with D tentatively TRBD1 (5 bases). This CDR3 contains 19 residues. CDR1 is SGHTA and CDR2 is FQGTGA in the germline V gene. V dropped 4 bases and J dropped 0 bases, with 22 bases sitting between them. CDR3 loop: CASSSGRGLSGYSNQPQHF. The CDR3 DNA follows: TGTGCCAGCAGCTCAGGAAGGGGACTGTCGGGGTATAGCAATCAGCCCCAGCATTTT.

This chain uses TRBV18 with TRBJ1-1; possible D gene TRBD1, 6 bases. Germline V gene sequence: CDR1 KGHSH, CDR2 LQKENI. This CDR3 region has 15 residues. With 4 bases removed from V and 3 bases from J, the gap between germline ends came to 15 bases. The CDR3 region has the DNA TGTGCCAGCTCACTAATCCAGGGGTTTGACACTGAAGCTTTCTTT. Translation: CASSLIQGFDTEAFF. The variable domain in full, completed from reference TRBV18 and TRBJ1-1, reads NAGVMQNPRHLVRRRGQEARLRCSPMKGHSHVYWYRQLPEEGLKFMVYLQKENIIDESGMPKERFSAEFPKEGPSILRIQQVVRGDSAAYFCASSLIQGFDTEAFFGQGTRLTVV.